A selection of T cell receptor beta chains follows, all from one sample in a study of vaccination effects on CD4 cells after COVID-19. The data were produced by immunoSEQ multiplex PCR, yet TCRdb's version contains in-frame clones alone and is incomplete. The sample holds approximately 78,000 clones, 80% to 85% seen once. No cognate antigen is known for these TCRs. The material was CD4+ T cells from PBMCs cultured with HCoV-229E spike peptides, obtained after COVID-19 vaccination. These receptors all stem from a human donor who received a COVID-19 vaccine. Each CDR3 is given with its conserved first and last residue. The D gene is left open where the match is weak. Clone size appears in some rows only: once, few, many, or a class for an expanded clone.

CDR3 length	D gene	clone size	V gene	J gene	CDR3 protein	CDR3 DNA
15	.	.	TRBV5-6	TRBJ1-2	CASSLRDPGAYGYTF	TGTGCCAGCAGCTTACGGGACCCGGGTGCCTATGGCTACACCTTC
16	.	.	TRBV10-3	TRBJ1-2	CAISDSGGTANYGYTF	TGTGCCATCAGTGACTCCGGAGGGACGGCTAACTATGGCTACACCTTC
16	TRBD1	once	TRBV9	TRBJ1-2	CASSSPSTGVPYGYTF	TGTGCCAGCAGCTCACCGTCGACAGGGGTCCCATATGGCTACACCTTC
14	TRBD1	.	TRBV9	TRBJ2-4	CASSVDGQGNIQYF	TGTGCCAGCAGCGTAGATGGACAGGGAAACATTCAGTACTTC
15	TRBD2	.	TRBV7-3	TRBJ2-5	CASSLVAGAQETQYF	TGTGCCAGCAGCTTAGTAGCGGGAGCCCAAGAGACCCAGTACTTC
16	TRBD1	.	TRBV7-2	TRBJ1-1	CASSSRQGVGGTEAFF	TGTGCCAGCAGCTCGCGACAGGGGGTCGGTGGCACTGAAGCTTTCTTT
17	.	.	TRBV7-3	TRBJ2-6	CASSSQGRGAGANVLTF	TGTGCCAGCAGCTCCCAGGGTCGAGGGGCTGGGGCCAACGTCCTGACTTTC
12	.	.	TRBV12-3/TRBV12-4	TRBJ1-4	CASSWGPEKLFF	TGTGCCAGCAGTTGGGGCCCTGAAAAACTGTTTTTT
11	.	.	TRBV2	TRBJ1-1	CASSDRFEAFF	TGTGCCAGCAGCGACAGGTTTGAAGCTTTCTTT
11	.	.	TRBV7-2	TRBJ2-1	CASSQFREQFF	TGTGCCAGCAGCCAATTTCGGGAGCAGTTCTTC
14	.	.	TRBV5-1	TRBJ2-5	CASTGGGSEETQYF	TGCGCCAGTACCGGTGGGGGGAGTGAGGAGACCCAGTACTTC
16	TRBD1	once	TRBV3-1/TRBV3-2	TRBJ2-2	CASSQAGTGDAGELFF	TGTGCCAGCAGCCAAGCCGGGACAGGGGATGCCGGGGAGCTGTTTTTT
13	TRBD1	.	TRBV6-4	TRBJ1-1	CASSRQGGTEAFF	TGTGCCAGCAGCAGACAGGGAGGGACTGAAGCTTTCTTT
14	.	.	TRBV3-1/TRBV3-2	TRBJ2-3	CASSQAPGIDTQYF	TGTGCCAGCAGCCAAGCTCCAGGGATCGATACGCAGTATTTT
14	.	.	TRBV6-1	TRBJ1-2	CASRDVGLGYGYTF	TGTGCCAGCAGGGACGTGGGTCTTGGCTATGGCTACACCTTC
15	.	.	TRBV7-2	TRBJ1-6	CASSPTQAEYSPLHF	TGTGCCAGCAGTCCCACCCAGGCGGAGTATTCACCCCTCCACTTT
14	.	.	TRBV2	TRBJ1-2	CASSELGGLYGYTF	TGTGCCAGCAGTGAGCTTGGTGGACTCTATGGCTACACCTTC
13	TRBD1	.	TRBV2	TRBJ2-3	CAGIQGAPDTQYF	TGTGCCGGGATACAGGGGGCCCCAGATACGCAGTATTTT
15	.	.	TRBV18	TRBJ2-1	CASSPERAAYNEQFF	TGTGCCAGCTCACCGGAACGGGCGGCCTACAATGAGCAGTTCTTC
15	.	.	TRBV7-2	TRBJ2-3	CASSFTGTSTDTQYF	TGTGCCAGCAGCTTTACCGGGACTAGCACAGATACGCAGTATTTT
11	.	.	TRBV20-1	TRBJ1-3	CSAMGGNTIYF	TGCAGTGCTATGGGTGGAAACACCATATATTTT
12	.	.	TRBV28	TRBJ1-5	CASSFYNQPQHF	TGTGCCAGCAGTTTTTATAATCAGCCCCAGCATTTT
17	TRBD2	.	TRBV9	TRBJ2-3	CASSSQAGRGSTDTQYF	TGTGCCAGCAGCTCGCAAGCGGGGCGGGGGAGCACAGATACGCAGTATTTT
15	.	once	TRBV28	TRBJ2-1	CASSTRHRSLNEQFF	TGTGCCAGCAGTACCAGACACAGATCTCTCAATGAGCAGTTCTTC
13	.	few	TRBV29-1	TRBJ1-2	CSVEERGGYGYTF	TGCAGCGTTGAGGAACGGGGCGGATATGGCTACACCTTC
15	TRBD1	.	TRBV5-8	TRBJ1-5	CASRRDRGRDQPQHF	TGTGCCAGCAGACGGGACAGGGGGCGCGATCAGCCCCAGCATTTT